A single sample gave rise to the 28 T cell receptor beta chains below, sequenced in a study of blood T cell repertoires in COVID-19 (dated by TCRdb to 2020 to 2021). The receptor library was made with the immunoSEQ multiplex PCR assay. The table comes from immuneACCESS by way of TCRdb, which keeps in-frame sequences with V and J called. Part of the clones is missing from these tables; in studies checked, under half for an unresolved V gene and the rest for unknown reasons. This sample is represented by around 150,000 clones; about three quarters of them were singletons. Clones ranked in the top ten supply 16% of the sample. The specimen was peripheral blood. All receptors derive from a man aged 50 or older with acute or convalescent COVID-19.

V is TRBV2 and J is TRBJ1-5, with a weak D call TRBD1 (5 bases). The germline V gene has CDR1 SNHLY and CDR2 FYNNEI. V lost 5 bases to trimming and J lost 6 bases, with 14 bases between them. This CDR3 comprises 14 residues. CDR3 region: CASSWGREGQPQHF. DNA for the CDR3: TGTGCCAGCAGTTGGGGCAGGGAGGGTCAGCCCCAGCATTTT.

This chain links TRBV5-1 with TRBJ1-1; the D gene is possibly TRBD1 (6 bases). CDR1 SGHRS and CDR2 YFSETQ come from the germline V gene. Trimming cost V 3 bases and J 4 bases, with 13 bases left between them. The CDR3 loop spans 14 amino acids. The CDR3 sequence: CASSYTGLGTEAFF. In DNA form, the CDR3 reads TGCGCCAGCAGCTACACAGGGCTTGGCACTGAAGCTTTCTTT.

This clone has a handful of counts. CDR3 nucleotides: TGTGCCAGCAGTGAGTTTACTGGGGCCAACGTCCTGACTTTC. Its protein product is CASSEFTGANVLTF. V gene TRBV6-4 combines with J gene TRBJ2-6; no clear D. This CDR3 has 14 amino acids. Germline CDR1 MRHNA, CDR2 SNTAGT. V was clipped by 3 bases and J by 2 bases, with 5 bases between them.

This clone was detected a few times. The chain employs TRBV29-1 and TRBJ1-1, with D perhaps TRBD1 (6 bases). The length of the CDR3 is 13 residues. Germline V gives CDR1 SQVTM, CDR2 ANQGSEA. Trimming left V 4 bases short and J 2 bases short, with 11 bases between. This CDR3 reads CSVGGQVNTEAFF. The CDR3 nucleotides are TGCAGCGTTGGGGGGCAGGTTAACACTGAAGCTTTCTTT.

This clone was detected a few times. The CDR3 spells CASSRWQGVYEQYV. CDR3 coding DNA: TGCGCCAGCAGCCGGTGGCAGGGGGTCTACGAGCAGTACGTC. This chain joins TRBV4-1 and TRBJ2-7, with 7 positions matching TRBD1. CDR3 length: 14 amino acids. The germline V gene has CDR1 MGHRA and CDR2 YSYEKL. The J segment lost 3 bases and the V segment lost 4 bases, leaving 6 bases of the junction unmatched.

V gene TRBV5-6 combines with J gene TRBJ1-1; TRBD1 matches at 10 bases. Looked up from germline, CDR1 is SGHDT and CDR2 is YYEEEE. CDR3 length equals 15 residues. Losses at the gene ends were 4 bases for V and 5 bases for J; bases not matched to a gene: 8. The CDR3 loop is CASSIRRTGGTEAFF. CDR3 DNA: TGTGCCAGCAGCATACGACGGACAGGGGGAACTGAAGCTTTCTTT.

This clone was picked up a small number of times. V is TRBV10-3 and J is TRBJ1-1, with 7 bases lining up with TRBD1. Germline CDR1 reads ENHRY; CDR2 reads SYGVKD. The CDR3 sequence is 15 residues long. After removal of 6 bases from V and 0 bases from J, the junction contained 7 bases not matched to a gene. The CDR3 bases are TGTGCCATCAGGGATCGACAGGGTTTGAACACTGAAGCTTTCTTT. Residues: CAIRDRQGLNTEAFF.

This chain links TRBV25-1 with TRBJ1-4; D gene ambiguous. Germline V lookup: CDR1 MGHDK, CDR2 SYGVNS. V was cut by 4 bases and J by 10 bases, with 10 bases left in between. CDR3 length: 12 residues. The chain's CDR3 is CASSGTSSKLFF. The CDR3 DNA is TGTGCCAGCAGTGGGACTTCCTCAAAACTGTTTTTT.

The chain is built from TRBV11-2 and TRBJ2-5, with D possibly being TRBD2 (5 bases). The germline CDR1 and CDR2 sequences are SGHAT and FQNNGV. Trimming took 1 base from V and 2 from J, leaving 11 bases between them. The CDR3 consists of 15 residues. CDR3: CASSLAEGRQETQYF. CDR3 coding DNA: TGTGCCAGCAGCTTAGCTGAGGGAAGACAAGAGACCCAGTACTTC.

V gene TRBV5-6 combines with J gene TRBJ1-3; D possibly corresponds to TRBD1 (6 bases). Germline V gives CDR1 SGHDT, CDR2 YYEEEE. This CDR3 contains 15 residues. The ends were cut back, 4 bases at V and 3 bases at J, with 14 bases in the middle. For the CDR3, the DNA is TGTGCCAGCAGCCATACAGGGACACTTGGAAACACCATATATTTT. Protein sequence: CASSHTGTLGNTIYF.

The gene calls are TRBV4-1 and TRBJ2-1; TRBD2 matches at 16 bases. Germline V gives CDR1 MGHRA, CDR2 YSYEKL. The CDR3 extends over 21 amino acids. J was trimmed by 4 bases and V by 2 bases; bases with no gene match: 14. The CDR3 coding sequence is TGCGCCAGCAGCCAAATGGGACTAGCGGGGGGGCCGACGTTGGGATACAATGAGCAGTTCTTC. Translating it yields CASSQMGLAGGPTLGYNEQFF.

This chain joins TRBV6-1 and TRBJ1-3; no definite D call. Trimming pared 3 bases from V and 0 bases from J, leaving 9 bases between. CDR3 length equals 15 residues. Germline-derived CDR1 and CDR2 are MNHNS and SASEGT. Here the CDR3 DNA reads TGTGCCAGCAGTGACCGACTTAACTCTGGAAACACCATATATTTT. This translates into CASSDRLNSGNTIYF.

The rearrangement uses TRBV5-1 and TRBJ2-1; TRBD2 agrees at 9 bases. The germline V gene encodes CDR1 SGHRS and CDR2 YFSETQ. V lost 2 bases and J lost 7; bases outside the gene matches: 4. CDR3 length: 14 amino acids. This chain's CDR3 is CASSLIAGANEQFF. The CDR3, as DNA: TGCGCCAGCAGCTTAATAGCGGGGGCTAATGAGCAGTTCTTC.

The V gene is TRBV7-8, the J gene TRBJ2-2, with D hard to call. V was trimmed by 1 base and J by 7 bases, leaving 13 bases between them. The CDR3 is made up of 15 amino acids. Per germline, CDR1 SGHVS and CDR2 FQNEAQ. The CDR3, as DNA: TGTGCCAGCAGCTTAGAAGGTACAGCTGACGGGGAGCTGTTTTTT. It specifies CASSLEGTADGELFF.

As concerns this clone: A much larger clone sits a single nucleotide away, making a read error possible. V is TRBV19 and J is TRBJ2-2; D is unclear. Deletions cut 3 bases from V and 4 bases from J, with 9 bases between. CDR1 is LNHDA and CDR2 is SQIVND in the germline V gene (reference sequence). CDR3 length: 14 residues. The CDR3 DNA follows: TGTGCCAGTAGTATCGAGGCGAGCACCGGGGAGCTGTTTTTT. Translated, it gives CASSIEASTGELFF.

This chain connects TRBV25-1 to TRBJ1-1; 8 bases are a match to TRBD1. V was clipped by 0 bases and J by 8 bases; unmatched bases: 2. The germline CDR1 and CDR2 sequences are MGHDK and SYGVNS. The CDR3 runs to 13 residues. As DNA, the CDR3 is TGTGCCAGCAGTGAATATGGGGACAGGGAAGCTTTCTTT. Encoded protein: CASSEYGDREAFF.

J is TRBJ2-2 and V is TRBV9; no firm D call. The length of the CDR3 is 12 residues. The germline CDR1 and CDR2 sequences are SGDLS and YYNGEE. V lost 1 base, J lost 7 bases, and 5 bases lay in between. The CDR3 loop reads CASSVTRGELFF. CDR3 bases: TGTGCCAGCAGCGTAACTCGCGGGGAGCTGTTTTTT.

The rearrangement links TRBV3-1 (or the pseudogene TRBV3-2) to TRBJ2-6, with D unclear. CDR3 length: 16 residues. The germline gives CDR1 LGHDT, CDR2 YNNKEL (reference sequence). V dropped 2 bases and J dropped 0 bases, with 8 bases sitting between them. The CDR3 DNA follows: TGTGCCAGCAGCCAACGCAGTCTCTCTGGGGCCAACGTCCTGACTTTC. It codes for CASSQRSLSGANVLTF.

CDR3 in DNA: TGTGCCAGCAGTTTTGAGAACTCTGGGGCCAACGTCCTGACTTTC. Translation gives CASSFENSGANVLTF. The V gene is TRBV6-5, the J gene TRBJ2-6; the D is unclear. The CDR3 extends over 15 amino acids. Between the trimmed V and J ends, which lost 4 bases and 0 bases, there was a span of 7 bases. CDR1 and CDR2 (germline): MNHEY, SVGAGI.

The genes are TRBV10-3 and TRBJ2-3, with 8 bases that match TRBD1. Germline assignment: CDR1 ENHRY and CDR2 SYGVKD. The ends lost 10 bases at V and 6 bases at J; junction bases unmatched: 12. The CDR3 sequence is 14 residues long. CDR3 amino acids: CATQNRGSTDTQYF. In nucleotides, the CDR3 is TGTGCCACCCAAAACAGGGGGAGTACGGATACGCAGTATTTT.

The gene calls are TRBV6-1 and TRBJ1-6; 8 bases line up with TRBD1. V lost 1 base and J lost 4; bases outside the gene matches: 3. There are 16 residues in the CDR3. Germline V lookup: CDR1 MNHNS, CDR2 SASEGT. The CDR3 coding sequence is TGTGCCAGCAGTGAAGGGACAGGGCTTTATAATTCACCCCTCCACTTT. This encodes CASSEGTGLYNSPLHF.

Points on this clone: Other DNA sequences in this specimen translate into the identical CDR3. The chain is built from TRBV9 and TRBJ1-5; a possible D gene is TRBD1 (5 bases). Trimming cost V 3 bases and J 4 bases, with 8 bases left between them. The CDR3 runs 13 residues. Germline assignment: CDR1 SGDLS and CDR2 YYNGEE. The CDR3 sequence: CASSAGGNQPQHF. The CDR3 DNA follows: TGTGCCAGCAGCGCGGGGGGTAATCAGCCCCAGCATTTT.

This rearrangement joins TRBV3-1 (or the pseudogene TRBV3-2) to TRBJ1-1; D call uncertain. Germline V CDR1 and CDR2: LGHDT, YNNKEL (reference sequence). The CDR3 loop spans 13 amino acids. Trimming removed 4 bases at V and 6 bases at J, with 12 bases between. The CDR3 is CASSLKERAEAFF. In DNA form, the CDR3 reads TGTGCCAGCAGCCTTAAGGAGAGGGCTGAAGCTTTCTTT.

The genes are TRBV7-9 and TRBJ2-1; D remains ambiguous. The CDR3 is 13 residues long. The V and J ends lost 3 bases and 2 bases respectively, with 5 bases between them. In germline, CDR1 is SEHNR, CDR2 FQNEAQ (reference sequence). CDR3 in DNA: TGTGCCAGCAGCTTCCAGGCCTACAATGAGCAGTTCTTC. This translates into CASSFQAYNEQFF.

V is TRBV30 and J is TRBJ1-5; TRBD1 might be the D (6 bases). Germline assignment: CDR1 GTSNPN and CDR2 SVGIG (reference sequence). CDR3 length: 16 amino acids. V shed 1 base and J shed 0 bases, with 13 bases lying between them. In DNA, the CDR3 is TGTGCCTGGAGTGCGGCGGACAGCAATAGCAATCAGCCCCAGCATTTT. It is translated as CAWSAADSNSNQPQHF.

CDR3 in amino acids: CASSNLTPGELFF. The CDR3 bases are TGCGCCAGCAGTAATTTGACTCCCGGGGAGCTGTTTTTT. This chain uses TRBV5-1 with TRBJ2-2, with unresolved D. Germline lookup yields CDR1 SGHRS and CDR2 YFSETQ. The CDR3 has 13 residues. V was trimmed by 5 bases and J by 6 bases, leaving 11 bases between them. Combining the CDR3 with reference TRBV5-1 and TRBJ2-2 gives the whole variable domain KAGVTQTPRYLIKTRGQQVTLSCSPISGHRSVSWYQQTPGQGLQFLFEYFSETQRNKGNFPGRFSGRQFSNSRSEMNVSTLELGDSALYLCASSNLTPGELFFGEGSRLTVL.

The gene calls are TRBV6-1 and TRBJ1-6, with 9 bases matching TRBD1. The CDR3 is 17 residues long. The J segment lost 7 bases and the V segment lost 4 bases, leaving 11 bases of the junction unmatched. Germline lookup yields CDR1 MNHNS and CDR2 SASEGT. The CDR3 sequence: CASSGRGQGWGNSPLHF. The CDR3 DNA reads as TGTGCCAGCAGTGGCCGAGGACAGGGGTGGGGGAATTCACCCCTCCACTTT.

Regarding this clone: This specimen includes other DNA sequences encoding the same CDR3. The V gene is TRBV5-1, the J gene TRBJ2-2; 11 bases line up with TRBD1. From germline, CDR1 is SGHRS and CDR2 YFSETQ. CDR3 length: 16 amino acids. V shed 4 bases, J shed 1 base, and the junction held 3 bases outside the gene matches. The CDR3 DNA sequence: TGCGCCAGCAGCCCGGGACAGGGGGTGAACACCGGGGAGCTGTTTTTT. This translates into CASSPGQGVNTGELFF.